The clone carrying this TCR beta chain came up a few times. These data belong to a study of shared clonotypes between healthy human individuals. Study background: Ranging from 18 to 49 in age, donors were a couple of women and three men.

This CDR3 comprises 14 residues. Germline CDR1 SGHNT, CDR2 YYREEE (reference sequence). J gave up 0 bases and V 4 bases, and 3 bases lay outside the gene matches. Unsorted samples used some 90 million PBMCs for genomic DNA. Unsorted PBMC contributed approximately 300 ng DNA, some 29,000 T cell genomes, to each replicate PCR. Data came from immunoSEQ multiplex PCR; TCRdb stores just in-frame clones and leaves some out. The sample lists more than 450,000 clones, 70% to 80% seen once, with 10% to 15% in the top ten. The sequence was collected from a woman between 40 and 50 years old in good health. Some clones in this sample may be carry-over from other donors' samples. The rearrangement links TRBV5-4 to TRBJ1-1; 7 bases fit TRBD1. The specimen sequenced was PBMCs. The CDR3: CASSPGQVNTEAFF. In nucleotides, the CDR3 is TGTGCCAGCAGCCCCGGACAGGTGAACACTGAAGCTTTCTTT.